The 18 T cell receptor beta chains given below trace back to one sample, sequenced in a study of regulatory T cells in long-lasting Graves disease. Researchers made TCR beta libraries by using iRepertoire HTBI primers and running Arm-PCR on CDR3 regions. Using its own MiXCR run on the multiplex PCR reads, TCRdb lists one record per CDR3 protein. The sample shows around 480,000 distinct CDR3 sequences, 15% to 20% of them seen only once. Stated time point: newly diagnosed GD, antithyroid drugs for less than 3 months. PBMCs were the source of the RNA used for TCR sequencing. A further study also used this sample, focusing on T cells in Graves' hyperthyroidism and ophthalmopathy.

This material consisted of peripheral blood mononuclear cells (PBMCs), taken at new diagnosis, from a patient treated with antithyroid drugs. These receptors were collected from a woman aged 35-65 years with Graves disease.

At least ten counts were recorded for this clonotype. The chain has TRBV20-1 and TRBJ2-1; 11 bases fit TRBD2. Unmatched junction bases numbered 1, after V lost 2 bases and J lost 4 bases. The V gene's germline CDR1 is DFQATT and CDR2 SNEGSKA (reference sequence). This CDR3 has 14 amino acids. The CDR3 DNA reads as TGCAGTGCTAGATTAGCGGGGGGGTACAATGAGCAGTTCTTC. Its translation: CSARLAGGYNEQFF.

There are a few counts of this clonotype. This chain uses TRBV30 with TRBJ1-2; possible D gene TRBD1, 5 bases. The V and J ends lost 0 bases and 6 bases respectively, with 11 bases between them. The CDR3 has 13 residues. CDR1 is GTSNPN and CDR2 is SVGIG in the germline V gene (reference sequence). CDR3 DNA: TGTGCCTGGAGTGTTGGGGGACGCGATGGCTACACCTTC. Its protein is CAWSVGGRDGYTF.

The sample holds a few counts of this clonotype. CDR3 in DNA: TGCGCCAGCAGCCCAGGGGCCGCTGAAAACACCATATATTTT. Residues: CASSPGAAENTIYF. The V call is TRBV5-1, the J call TRBJ1-3, with a possible D match to TRBD1 (6 bases). The germline V gene has CDR1 SGHRS and CDR2 YFSETQ. The length of the CDR3 is 14 residues. Trimming cost V 4 bases and J 6 bases, with 14 bases left between them.

The table lists this clonotype with many counts. The V and J genes are TRBV28 and TRBJ1-2; 8 bases align to TRBD1. Losses at the gene ends were 8 bases for V and 2 bases for J; bases not matched to a gene: 4. This CDR3 has 13 residues. Germline assignment: CDR1 MDHEN and CDR2 SYDVKM. CDR3 loop: CASLDRGNYGYTF. The CDR3 coding sequence is TGTGCCAGCCTCGACAGGGGAAACTATGGCTACACCTTC.

As for this clonotype: This could be a read error, since a much larger clone is one nucleotide away. The CDR3 DNA is TGTGCCGCCCAACGTGAGGTGAACACTGAAGCTTTCTTT. This sequence encodes CAAQREVNTEAFF. The chain couples TRBV10-3 to TRBJ1-1; D remains ambiguous. Germline V gene data show CDR1 as ENHRY and CDR2 as SYGVKD. Trimming cost V 11 bases and J 0 bases, with 13 bases left between them. The CDR3 totals 13 residues.

The chain has TRBV20-1 and TRBJ1-2; 8 positions match TRBD1. Germline-derived CDR1 and CDR2 are DFQATT and SNEGSKA (reference sequence). Trimming removed 6 bases from V and 8 bases from J; junction bases left unmatched: 11. This CDR3 is 13 amino acids long. The CDR3: CSAAGRTGTGYTF. Written as DNA, the CDR3 is TGCAGTGCCGCGGGCCGGACAGGGACGGGCTACACCTTC.

This clonotype was seen a handful of times. The CDR3: CASIRQGAGYEQYF. The CDR3 DNA is TGTGCCAGTATCCGACAGGGGGCGGGCTACGAGCAGTACTTC. V usage is TRBV19 and J usage is TRBJ2-7, with 10 bases identical to TRBD1. The CDR3 sequence is 14 residues long. Trimming took 7 bases from V and 3 from J; bases not matched to a gene: 6. CDR1 and CDR2 (germline): LNHDA, SQIVND (reference sequence).

This clonotype showed up many times. The chain is built from TRBV7-2 and TRBJ1-6, with D possibly being TRBD1 (6 bases). V was shortened by 6 bases and J by 5 bases, with 20 bases between the two germline ends. The germline CDR1 and CDR2 sequences are SGHTA and FQGNSA. This CDR3 has 17 residues. The CDR3 reads CASRRFLYGQNNSPLHF. The CDR3 region has the DNA TGTGCCAGCAGGCGTTTCCTGTATGGACAGAATAATTCACCCCTCCACTTT. The full variable domain, in which reference TRBV7-2 and TRBJ1-6 provide the parts outside the CDR3, is GAGVSQSPSNKVTEKGKDVELRCDPISGHTALYWYRQSLGQGLEFLIYFQGNSAPDKSGLPSDRFSAERTGGSVSTLTIQRTQQEDSAVYLCASRRFLYGQNNSPLHFGNGTRLTVT.

This clonotype was found many times. V is TRBV7-2 and J is TRBJ1-6, with D uncertain. This CDR3 region has 13 residues. Deletions cut 7 bases from V and 9 bases from J, with 13 bases between. Germline V CDR1 and CDR2: SGHTA, FQGNSA. CDR3: CASTLTAFSPLHF. In DNA, the CDR3 is TGTGCCAGCACCCTCACAGCCTTTTCACCCCTCCACTTT. The complete variable domain, with remaining parts taken from reference TRBV7-2 and TRBJ1-6, reads GAGVSQSPSNKVTEKGKDVELRCDPISGHTALYWYRQSLGQGLEFLIYFQGNSAPDKSGLPSDRFSAERTGGSVSTLTIQRTQQEDSAVYLCASTLTAFSPLHFGNGTRLTVT.

This clonotype has just a few counts. The genes are TRBV19 and TRBJ1-5, with unresolved D. V lost 1 base to trimming and J lost 4 bases, with 5 bases between them. Germline CDR1 reads LNHDA; CDR2 reads SQIVND (reference sequence). The CDR3 contains 13 residues. The CDR3 DNA follows: TGTGCCAGTAGTATAGTGGAGAATCAGCCCCAGCATTTT. Translation gives CASSIVENQPQHF.

Worth noting for this clonotype: A clone one base away is much larger, so this may be a read error. The V gene is TRBV12-3 or TRBV12-4, the J gene TRBJ2-3; weak D call: TRBD1 (5 bases). Matching the DNA end better, TRBJ1-5 makes the J call doubtful. This CDR3 region has 17 residues. The CDR3 DNA is TGTGCCAGCAGTTTCTCCGGGGCTAGCGGAAGCACAGATACGCAGCATTTT. This sequence encodes CASSFSGASGSTDTQHF.

The J gene is TRBJ2-7, the V gene TRBV18, with D uncertain. Per germline, CDR1 KGHSH and CDR2 LQKENI. CDR3 length equals 14 residues. V was clipped by 3 bases and J by 5 bases, with 14 bases between them. The CDR3 loop is CASSPKQRSHEQYF. The CDR3 DNA sequence: TGTGCCAGCTCACCGAAACAGCGAAGCCACGAGCAGTACTTC.

This clonotype appeared many times. The chain couples TRBV28 to TRBJ1-5; D is uncertain. Trimming took off 3 bases at V and 4 bases at J, with 10 bases between the two ends. The germline V gene has CDR1 MDHEN and CDR2 SYDVKM. The CDR3 extends over 14 amino acids. CDR3 sequence reads: CASSLMVINQPQHF. The CDR3 DNA reads TGTGCCAGCAGTTTGATGGTCATAAATCAGCCCCAGCATTTT.

This clonotype has more than one count but fewer than ten. V usage is TRBV3-1 and J usage is TRBJ2-5, with a tentative D call TRBD2 (5 bases). The CDR3 covers 18 residues. V dropped 2 bases and J dropped 2 bases, with 21 bases sitting between them. CDR1 and CDR2 (germline): LGHDT, YNNKEL (reference sequence). This CDR3 reads CASSQRGLALLGQETQYF. CDR3 sequence (DNA): TGTGCCAGCAGCCAACGGGGTCTTGCTTTATTGGGTCAAGAGACCCAGTACTTC.

The chain joins TRBV12-3 or TRBV12-4 to TRBJ2-1; 9 positions match TRBD2. The J segment lost 8 bases and the V segment lost 3 bases, leaving 8 bases of the junction unmatched. CDR3 size: 15 residues. The CDR3 is CASSFAGGGGDEQFF. The CDR3 DNA reads as TGTGCCAGCAGTTTTGCAGGCGGGGGGGGGGATGAGCAGTTCTTC.

This clonotype appeared many times. The CDR3 DNA follows: TGTGCCTACAGAGCTACAGCGAACACTGAAGCTTTCTTT. It translates to CAYRATANTEAFF. This chain joins TRBV30 and TRBJ1-1; D gene ambiguous. CDR1 GTSNPN and CDR2 SVGIG come from the germline V gene (reference sequence). The CDR3 has 13 residues. Trimming took 7 bases from V and 1 from J, leaving 13 bases between them.

This clonotype was seen repeatedly, ten times or more. The chain employs TRBV12-3 or TRBV12-4 and TRBJ1-1; tentative D call: TRBD1 (6 bases). V was pared by 0 bases and J by 6 bases, with 11 bases between. This CDR3 comprises 14 residues. The CDR3 spells CASSLANRGAEAFF. DNA of the CDR3: TGTGCCAGCAGTTTAGCCAATAGGGGGGCTGAAGCTTTCTTT.

This clonotype was counted once. One junction end disagrees with the germline gene, perhaps due to a read error. The chain couples TRBV27 to TRBJ2-5, with D perhaps TRBD1 or TRBD2 (5 bases each). The CDR3 spans 15 residues. Germline V gene sequence: CDR1 MNHEY, CDR2 SMNVEV (reference sequence). CDR3 residues: CASSFVGTSLETQCF. CDR3 in DNA: TGTGCCAGCAGTTTTGTAGGGACCTCCTTGGAGACCCAGTGCTTC.